A selection of T cell receptor beta chains follows, all from one sample in a study of cytomegalovirus exposure and HLA in healthy donors. Produced via immunoSEQ multiplex PCR; TCRdb's table is partial and in-frame only. The table has about 140,000 clones, around 78% seen once. The source material was PBMCs. The receptors were sampled from a woman under 30 in good health and CMV-seropositive. Each CDR3 is given with its conserved first and last residue. A D gene is named only where the DNA matches it firmly. Expanded clones get a size class; other rows say once, few or many, or leave the size out.

size	V	J	D	CDR3	DNA
-	TRBV7-9	TRBJ1-2	-	CSSSLAGREGLYGYTF	TGTTCCAGCAGCTTAGCGGGCAGGGAAGGTCTCTATGGCTACACCTTC
-	TRBV7-9	TRBJ2-3	TRBD2	CASIASGSTDTQYF	TGTGCCAGCATCGCTAGCGGCAGCACAGATACGCAGTATTTT
few	TRBV29-1	TRBJ2-1	TRBD2	CSVEDWSSGGTKNEQFF	TGCAGCGTTGAAGATTGGTCCAGCGGGGGGACTAAAAATGAGCAGTTCTTC
-	TRBV5-4	TRBJ1-2	TRBD1	CASRDGTACCYGYTF	TGTGCCAGCAGGGATGGGACAGCATGCTGCTATGGCTACACCTTC
-	TRBV10-1	TRBJ2-7	TRBD2	CASSSSYERGVEQYF	TGCGCCAGCAGTTCGAGTTATGAGCGGGGGGTCGAGCAGTACTTC
-	TRBV2	TRBJ1-2	-	CASSETINYGYTF	TGTGCCAGCAGCGAAACAATTAACTATGGCTACACCTTC
-	TRBV5-6	TRBJ1-2	TRBD1	CASSLVGDRANYGYTF	TGTGCCAGCAGCTTGGTAGGGGACAGGGCTAACTATGGCTACACCTTC
-	TRBV6-5	TRBJ2-2	-	CASSYDSQNTGELFF	TGTGCCAGCAGTTATGACTCCCAGAACACCGGGGAGCTGTTTTTT
few	TRBV4-1	TRBJ2-7	-	CASSQSQGPYEQYF	TGCGCCAGCAGCCAAAGCCAGGGCCCCTACGAGCAGTACTTC
-	TRBV28	TRBJ2-7	TRBD2	CASSLSGALYEQYF	TGTGCCAGCAGTTTGAGCGGGGCCCTCTACGAGCAGTACTTC